Below, 29 T cell receptor beta chains from the same sample are listed, as sequenced in a study of shared clonotypes between healthy human individuals. CD45RO-negative, CCR7-positively selected cells formed the naive CD8 fraction, excluding terminally differentiated effector memory CD45RA+ cells. TCRdb keeps only in-frame clones here, not all; method: immunoSEQ multiplex PCR. This sample has about 2,100,000 clones, with about 92% found just once. Sequenced: naive CD8+ T cells from PBMCs. The source of these receptors is a man younger than 35 in good health. Some clones in this sample may be carry-over from other donors' samples.

The chain carries TRBV25-1 and TRBJ2-3; D gene ambiguous. This CDR3 spans 16 amino acids. Germline lookup yields CDR1 MGHDK and CDR2 SYGVNS. V lost 1 base, J lost 1 base, and 12 bases lay in between. CDR3 in DNA: TGTGCCAGCAGTGAATTAGGCAATTGGGGCACAGATACGCAGTATTTT. The encoded protein is CASSELGNWGTDTQYF.

V usage is TRBV6-6 and J usage is TRBJ2-1, with TRBD2 matching over 9 bases. J was trimmed by 9 bases and V by 2 bases; bases with no gene match: 11. The CDR3 extends over 16 amino acids. Germline CDR1 MNHNY, CDR2 SVGAGI (reference sequence). CDR3 sequence reads: CASSYLLSGRWIEQFF. CDR3 coding DNA: TGTGCCAGCAGTTACCTACTTAGCGGGAGATGGATTGAGCAGTTCTTC.

This chain joins TRBV4-2 and TRBJ2-7; D ambiguous. CDR1 is LGHNA and CDR2 is YNFKEQ in the germline V gene. This CDR3 comprises 17 residues. The ends were cut back, 0 bases at V and 0 bases at J, with 15 bases in the middle. The CDR3 loop is CASSQDDLGPNSYEQYF. DNA for the CDR3: TGTGCCAGCAGCCAAGATGACTTAGGGCCAAACTCCTACGAGCAGTACTTC.

The rearrangement links TRBV28 to TRBJ1-1; D uncertain. Trimming removed 5 bases from V and 0 bases from J, with 7 bases in between. The CDR3 is 13 amino acids. Germline CDR1 is MDHEN and CDR2 is SYDVKM. The CDR3 spells CASSIQLNTEAFF. For the CDR3, the DNA is TGTGCCAGCAGTATACAGCTGAACACTGAAGCTTTCTTT.

This clone was observed a handful of times. The chain links TRBV27 to TRBJ2-2; D ambiguous. The CDR3 is 14 amino acids. In germline, CDR1 is MNHEY, CDR2 SMNVEV (reference sequence). Trimming stripped 5 bases from V and 4 bases from J, with 11 bases between. The CDR3 here is CASSKDFFTGELFF. The CDR3 DNA reads TGTGCCAGCAGTAAAGACTTCTTCACCGGGGAGCTGTTTTTT.

In DNA, the CDR3 is TGTGCCAGCAACTCGGAGGGGAGGCTTCATGAGCAGTTCTTC. It is translated as CASNSEGRLHEQFF. This chain connects TRBV5-6 to TRBJ2-1, with D perhaps matching TRBD2 (6 bases). The CDR3 has 14 residues. Germline values: CDR1 SGHDT, CDR2 YYEEEE. V gave up 6 bases and J gave up 8 bases, with 18 bases separating them.

The rearrangement links TRBV6-6 to TRBJ1-2; unclear D gene. V lost 5 bases to trimming and J lost 4 bases, with 8 bases between them. Germline V CDR1 and CDR2: MNHNY, SVGAGI (reference sequence). This CDR3 comprises 12 residues. The CDR3 reads CASSPDTYGYTF. The CDR3 region has the DNA TGTGCCAGCAGTCCCGACACCTATGGCTACACCTTC.

V and J are TRBV7-9 and TRBJ2-5; 7 positions match TRBD2. The length of the CDR3 is 14 residues. Looked up from germline, CDR1 is SEHNR and CDR2 is FQNEAQ (reference sequence). V trimming: 5 bases; J trimming: 3 bases; junction bases outside the gene matches: 6. The CDR3 protein is CASSQRGLEETQYF. CDR3 sequence (DNA): TGTGCCAGCAGCCAACGAGGACTAGAAGAGACCCAGTACTTC.

The rearrangement links TRBV5-6 to TRBJ2-3; D tentatively reads TRBD1 or TRBD2 (5 bases each). Trimming removed 2 bases at V and 5 bases at J, with 15 bases between. Germline V gene data show CDR1 as SGHDT and CDR2 as YYEEEE. The CDR3 length is 15 residues. The CDR3: CASSFPVGTQDTQYF. The CDR3 bases are TGTGCCAGCAGCTTCCCGGTAGGGACCCAAGATACGCAGTATTTT. The entire variable domain, with the rest obtained from reference TRBV5-6 and TRBJ2-3, is as follows: DAGVTQSPTHLIKTRGQQVTLRCSPKSGHDTVSWYQQALGQGPQFIFQYYEEEERQRGNFPDRFSGHQFPNYSSELNVNALLLGDSALYLCASSFPVGTQDTQYFGPGTRLTVL.

V gene TRBV5-4 combines with J gene TRBJ2-7; D gene uncertain. Germline lookup yields CDR1 SGHNT and CDR2 YYREEE (reference sequence). This CDR3 is 13 amino acids long. The V end lost 0 bases, the J end lost 5 bases, and 9 bases lay between the germline ends. CDR3: CASSLDGIHEQYF. CDR3 nucleotide sequence: TGTGCCAGCAGCTTGGATGGGATCCACGAGCAGTACTTC. Full variable domain (outside the CDR3, taken from reference TRBV5-4 and TRBJ2-7): ETGVTQSPTHLIKTRGQQVTLRCSSQSGHNTVSWYQQALGQGPQFIFQYYREEENGRGNFPPRFSGLQFPNYSSELNVNALELDDSALYLCASSLDGIHEQYFGPGTRLTVT.

The rearrangement links TRBV7-8 to TRBJ2-7; TRBD1 aligns across 7 bases. The J segment lost 2 bases and the V segment lost 5 bases, leaving 9 bases of the junction unmatched. The V gene's germline CDR1 is SGHVS and CDR2 FQNEAQ. There are 15 residues in the CDR3. The CDR3 spells CASSGRDSPTYEQYF. The CDR3 DNA sequence: TGTGCCAGCAGCGGACGGGACAGCCCTACCTACGAGCAGTACTTC.

This chain connects TRBV9 to TRBJ2-3, with D maybe TRBD1 (5 bases). Between the trimmed V and J ends, which lost 0 bases and 1 base, there was a span of 12 bases. The CDR3 is 16 amino acids. The germline V gene has CDR1 SGDLS and CDR2 YYNGEE. Written as DNA, the CDR3 is TGTGCCAGCAGCGTAGCCAGGGAACGGGGCACAGATACGCAGTATTTT. Protein product: CASSVARERGTDTQYF.

The chain joins TRBV6-5 to TRBJ2-3; 10 bases map to TRBD1. V trimming: 11 bases; J trimming: 6 bases; junction bases outside the gene matches: 11. Germline CDR1 and CDR2: MNHEY and SVGAGI. The length of the CDR3 is 14 residues. The CDR3 bases are TGTGCCGTGGGACAGGGGAATATTCGGGATACGCAGTATTTT. It is translated as CAVGQGNIRDTQYF.

The chain joins TRBV28 to TRBJ2-1; possibly TRBD1 or TRBD2 for D (6 bases each). V was trimmed by 3 bases and J by 6 bases, leaving 15 bases between them. Per germline, CDR1 MDHEN and CDR2 SYDVKM. The CDR3 length is 15 residues. The CDR3 reads CASSFSDRTTNEQFF. The DNA of the CDR3 is TGTGCCAGCAGTTTTAGCGACAGGACTACCAATGAGCAGTTCTTC. The full variable domain, in which reference TRBV28 and TRBJ2-1 provide the parts outside the CDR3, is DVKVTQSSRYLVKRTGEKVFLECVQDMDHENMFWYRQDPGLGLRLIYFSYDVKMKEKGDIPEGYSVSREKKERFSLILESASTNQTSMYLCASSFSDRTTNEQFFGPGTRLTVL.

The chain recombines TRBV7-9 with TRBJ2-1; D may be TRBD2 (5 bases). Germline lookup yields CDR1 SEHNR and CDR2 FQNEAQ (reference sequence). V lost 1 base and J lost 3, with 7 bases in between. The CDR3 extends over 14 amino acids. CDR3 DNA sequence: TGTGCCAGCAGCTTAGGAGGGAACTACAATGAGCAGTTCTTC. This gives the protein CASSLGGNYNEQFF.

The V gene is TRBV27, the J gene TRBJ2-7; D not certain. The CDR3 sequence is 12 residues long. Looked up from germline, CDR1 is MNHEY and CDR2 is SMNVEV (reference sequence). Trimming removed 4 bases at V and 4 bases at J, with 8 bases between. The CDR3 region is CASSSLRYEQYF. The CDR3 region has the DNA TGTGCCAGCAGTTCCCTTAGGTACGAGCAGTACTTC.

The chain uses TRBV27 and TRBJ2-1, with 8 positions matching TRBD1. Germline V gene data show CDR1 as MNHEY and CDR2 as SMNVEV (reference sequence). J gave up 4 bases and V 9 bases, and 8 bases lay outside the gene matches. CDR3 length: 14 amino acids. CDR3 loop: CASTETGAYNEQFF. In nucleotides, the CDR3 is TGTGCCAGTACCGAGACAGGGGCTTACAATGAGCAGTTCTTC.

A word on this clone: One end of the junction varies from germline; a read error may be responsible. V gene TRBV28 combines with J gene TRBJ2-7; a possible D gene is TRBD2 (6 bases). CDR1 and CDR2 from the germline V gene are MDHEN and SYDVKM. This CDR3 spans 14 amino acids. Written as DNA, the CDR3 is TGTGCCAGCAGCTTATGGGACCAGCGGGACGAGCAGTACTTC. Residues: CASSLWDQRDEQYF.

The genes are TRBV19 and TRBJ2-7; 7 positions match TRBD2. The CDR3 totals 16 residues. With V trimmed by 0 bases and J by 4 bases, 9 bases remained unmatched. Per the germline V gene, CDR1 is LNHDA and CDR2 is SQIVND (reference sequence). This chain's CDR3 is CASSIDRSGTVYEQYF. The CDR3 region has the DNA TGTGCCAGTAGTATAGATCGGAGCGGGACGGTGTACGAGCAGTACTTC. Full variable domain (missing parts from reference TRBV19 and TRBJ2-7): DGGITQSPKYLFRKEGQNVTLSCEQNLNHDAMYWYRQDPGQGLRLIYYSQIVNDFQKGDIAEGYSVSREKKESFPLTVTSAQKNPTAFYLCASSIDRSGTVYEQYFGPGTRLTVT.

The chain couples TRBV11-2 to TRBJ2-1; 8 nucleotides agree with TRBD1. This CDR3 has 17 residues. J gave up 2 bases and V 4 bases, and 10 bases lay outside the gene matches. Per the germline V gene, CDR1 is SGHAT and CDR2 is FQNNGV. CDR3 residues: CASSYPSGGETYNEQFF. CDR3 bases: TGTGCCAGCAGCTACCCTTCAGGGGGCGAAACCTACAATGAGCAGTTCTTC.

The chain recombines TRBV10-3 with TRBJ2-7; D gene unclear. The ends were cut back, 0 bases at V and 2 bases at J, with 11 bases in the middle. The CDR3 is made up of 15 amino acids. The germline CDR1 and CDR2 sequences are ENHRY and SYGVKD. The CDR3 protein is CAISESIMGTYEQYF. In DNA form, the CDR3 reads TGTGCCATCAGTGAGTCTATAATGGGTACCTACGAGCAGTACTTC.

The chain has TRBV6-4 and TRBJ2-1, with 9 positions matching TRBD2. The length of the CDR3 is 15 residues. Trimming took 2 bases from V and 8 from J; bases not matched to a gene: 7. The V gene's germline CDR1 is MRHNA and CDR2 SNTAGT. The CDR3 here is CASSDGVAGVHEQFF. The CDR3 DNA sequence: TGTGCCAGCAGTGACGGGGTAGCGGGAGTCCATGAGCAGTTCTTC.

For this clone: The same CDR3 also results from other DNA sequences found in this sample. This chain joins TRBV28 and TRBJ1-1; the D gene is possibly TRBD1 (5 bases). This CDR3 spans 14 amino acids. Germline lookup yields CDR1 MDHEN and CDR2 SYDVKM. Trimming removed 6 bases at V and 0 bases at J, with 11 bases between. CDR3 nucleotide sequence: TGTGCCAGCAGCCTCGGGACGGTGAACACTGAAGCTTTCTTT. Translated: CASSLGTVNTEAFF.

This clone was seen once. J is TRBJ1-1 and V is TRBV6-5; TRBD1 matches at 9 bases. Trimming took 5 bases from V and 5 from J; bases not matched to a gene: 3. This CDR3 spans 13 amino acids. Germline CDR1 reads MNHEY; CDR2 reads SVGAGI. The CDR3 DNA is TGTGCCAGCAGTGACAGGGGGGAGACTGAAGCTTTCTTT. Translation: CASSDRGETEAFF.

The chain combines TRBV28 with TRBJ2-7; 9 bases agree with TRBD1. The CDR3 consists of 14 residues. Losses at the gene ends were 6 bases for V and 2 bases for J; bases not matched to a gene: 5. Germline CDR1 reads MDHEN; CDR2 reads SYDVKM. CDR3 coding DNA: TGTGCCAGCAGACCCCGGGACAGGGCCTACGAGCAGTACTTC. It yields the protein CASRPRDRAYEQYF.

The rearrangement links TRBV6-5 to TRBJ2-7; 7 bases map to TRBD1. The length of the CDR3 is 14 residues. V lost 5 bases to trimming and J lost 4 bases; unmatched junction nucleotides: 8. Germline V gene data show CDR1 as MNHEY and CDR2 as SVGAGI. This CDR3 is CASSVGTARYEQYF. The CDR3 nucleotides are TGTGCCAGCAGTGTTGGGACAGCCCGGTACGAGCAGTACTTC.

This clone has just one count. The chain carries TRBV9 and TRBJ2-7; 9 bases line up with TRBD2. The germline CDR1 and CDR2 sequences are SGDLS and YYNGEE. V shed 0 bases and J 5 bases; nucleotides not matched to a gene: 3. This CDR3 is built from 14 residues. CDR3 bases: TGTGCCAGCAGCGTAGTGGCTAGCGGGAACGAGCAGTACTTC. Translating gives CASSVVASGNEQYF.

The genes are TRBV4-3 and TRBJ2-3; TRBD2 matches 7 bases. CDR3 length: 16 residues. The junction had 5 bases not matched to a gene; V was cut back by 0 bases and J by 2 bases. Germline CDR1 reads LGHNA; CDR2 reads YSLEER. The CDR3 region has the DNA TGCGCCAGCAGCCAAGATTACCGGGACTACACAGATACGCAGTATTTT. Protein: CASSQDYRDYTDTQYF.

The V gene is TRBV7-6, the J gene TRBJ2-5; TRBD1 might be the D (6 bases). There are 15 residues in the CDR3. V dropped 1 base and J dropped 2 bases, with 11 bases sitting between them. Per germline, CDR1 SGHVS and CDR2 FNYEAQ. This chain's CDR3 is CASSLGTALQETQYF. CDR3 nucleotide sequence: TGTGCCAGCAGCTTAGGGACAGCCTTACAAGAGACCCAGTACTTC.